Listed below are T cell receptor beta chains from one sample, sequenced in a study of cytomegalovirus exposure and HLA in healthy donors. The table came from immunoSEQ multiplex PCR; TCRdb's copy has only in-frame clones and leaves some out. The table lists about 140,000 clones, 76% of them singletons. Sequenced sample: PBMCs. The receptor set was obtained from a woman between 40 and 50 years old in good health and CMV-seronegative. The CDR3 runs from the conserved cysteine through the conserved F or W.

CASSLWAGTFTDTQYF	TRBV11-2	TRBJ2-3
CASSPLGGSYQPQHF	TRBV14	TRBJ1-5
CASSLDQGSGYEQYF	TRBV5-1	TRBJ2-7
CASSVGTVRTDTQYF	TRBV9	TRBJ2-3
CASSIDLEGAGANVLTF	TRBV19	TRBJ2-6
CASSARPRGGSYNEQFF	TRBV19	TRBJ2-1
CASSGGQGSSNEQFF	TRBV6-4	TRBJ2-1
CASTLGQGYYGYTF	TRBV2	TRBJ1-2
CASSYPSTGEGEQYF	TRBV6-5	TRBJ2-7
CASSDASGGANNEQFF	TRBV5-1	TRBJ2-1
CASSWGTRSYNEQFF	TRBV11-2	TRBJ2-1
CAWGVSGNEQFF	TRBV30	TRBJ2-1
CASSPLSSYNSPLHF	TRBV6-6	TRBJ1-6
CASSSGQGGEAFF	TRBV5-1	TRBJ1-1
CASSLRGNYGYTF	TRBV5-6	TRBJ1-2
CASSSTGGANEKLFF	TRBV18	TRBJ1-4
CASTSSGVADTQYF	TRBV28	TRBJ2-3
CASSQDNRDRGNEQYF	TRBV4-2	TRBJ2-7
CASSMIRGIDGYTF	TRBV19	TRBJ1-2
CASSGGTVYNEQFF	TRBV7-9	TRBJ2-1
CASSLAGLVEGTEAFF	TRBV5-6	TRBJ1-1
CASSLIGLQETQYF	TRBV5-1	TRBJ2-5